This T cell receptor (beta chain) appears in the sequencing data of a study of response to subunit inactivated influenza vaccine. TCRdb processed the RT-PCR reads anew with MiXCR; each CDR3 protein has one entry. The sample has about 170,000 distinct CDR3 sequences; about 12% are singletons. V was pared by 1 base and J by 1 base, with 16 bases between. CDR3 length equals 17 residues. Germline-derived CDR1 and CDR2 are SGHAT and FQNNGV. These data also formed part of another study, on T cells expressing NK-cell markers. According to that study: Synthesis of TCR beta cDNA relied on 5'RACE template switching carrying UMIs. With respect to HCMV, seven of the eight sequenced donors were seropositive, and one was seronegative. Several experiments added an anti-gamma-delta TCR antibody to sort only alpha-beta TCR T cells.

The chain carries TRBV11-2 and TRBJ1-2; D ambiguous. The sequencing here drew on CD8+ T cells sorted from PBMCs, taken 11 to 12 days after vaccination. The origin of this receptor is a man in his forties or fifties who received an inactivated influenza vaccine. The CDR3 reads CASSLGSWSEVNYGYTF. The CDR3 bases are TGTGCCAGCAGCTTAGGATCATGGTCGGAAGTTAACTATGGCTACACCTTC.